This T cell receptor (beta chain) was profiled in a study of graft-versus-host responses after intestinal transplantation. Study at large: Anti-thymocyte globulin induction, then tacrolimus and steroids for about 3 years, went to all recipients.

The germline V gene encodes CDR1 SGHTA and CDR2 FQGNSA. Trimming took off 1 base at V and 2 bases at J, with 8 bases between the two ends. This CDR3 is 15 amino acids long. Assay used: immunoSEQ multiplex PCR; TCRdb lists only in-frame clones, some missing. The sample holds approximately 100,000 clones, more than 70% seen once. The sequence came from a human patient who received an intestinal transplant, so some T cells may come from the graft donor. This chain links TRBV7-2 with TRBJ1-4; no definite D call. The source was PBMCs, collected 255 days after intestinal transplant. The CDR3 DNA sequence: TGTGCCAGCAGCTTAGTGTCGGGCACTAATGAAAAACTGTTTTTT. Protein sequence: CASSLVSGTNEKLFF.